These 6 T cell receptor beta chains were sequenced from one sample in a study of T-cell memory formation after mild COVID-19 listed by TCRdb under 2021. Libraries were prepared through 5' RACE. Sequenced on an Illumina NovaSeq 6000. TCRdb ran its own pipeline on the public reads, namely fastp trimming at Q25 and MiXCR clone calling, and kept in-frame beta chains. One record per CDR3 amino acid sequence lists the most common genes and DNA. For this sample there are 300,000 to 400,000 distinct CDR3 sequences; 25% to 30% appear just once. Together, the top ten hold about 14% of the sample. Sequenced material: PBMCs or a T cell subset sorted from them (not recorded which). Receptor source: an adult woman who had mild COVID-19 (a few samples of this study predate the infection). The sample titles of this study are shuffled in the database, so cell type and time point are left out; the donor was told from shared clones.

V is TRBV30 and J is TRBJ1-1, with TRBD1 as a possible D gene (6 bases). Between the trimmed V and J ends, which lost 3 bases and 4 bases, there was a span of 12 bases. The CDR3 is 13 residues long. Germline V gene data show CDR1 as GTSNPN and CDR2 as SVGIG (reference sequence). CDR3 loop: CAWREDRSTEAFF. DNA of the CDR3: TGTGCCTGGAGGGAAGACAGGAGCACTGAAGCTTTCTTT.

This clonotype was seen at least ten times. The chain is built from TRBV6-2 or TRBV6-3 and TRBJ2-3, with 7 bases that match TRBD1. Germline V gene sequence: CDR1 MNHEY, CDR2 SVGEGT. The junction had 5 bases not matched to a gene; V was cut back by 0 bases and J by 2 bases. The length of the CDR3 is 16 residues. The CDR3 here is CASSYSMDRHTDTQYF. Written as DNA, the CDR3 is TGTGCCAGCAGTTACTCGATGGACAGGCACACAGATACGCAGTATTTT.

This chain links TRBV3-1 with TRBJ2-7, with D perhaps matching TRBD1 or TRBD2 (5 bases each). V was clipped by 0 bases and J by 5 bases, with 14 bases between them. The CDR3 sequence is 15 residues long. The germline V gene has CDR1 LGHDT and CDR2 YNNKEL (reference sequence). This CDR3 reads CASSQDRTGANEQYF. The CDR3 nucleotides read TGTGCCAGCAGCCAAGATAGGACCGGGGCCAACGAGCAGTACTTC.

The chain uses TRBV12-3 or TRBV12-4 and TRBJ2-5; 14 bases line up with TRBD2. The J segment lost 2 bases and the V segment lost 5 bases, leaving 7 bases of the junction unmatched. The CDR3 is 17 residues long. The CDR3 DNA sequence: TGTGCCAGCAGTAAGACTAGCGGGGGGGCTTGGCAAGAGACCCAGTACTTC. It codes for CASSKTSGGAWQETQYF.

The J gene is TRBJ1-4, the V gene TRBV4-3; D remains ambiguous. The V gene lost 4 bases and the J gene lost 8 bases, with 8 bases spanning the gap. The CDR3 length is 12 residues. The germline V gene has CDR1 LGHNA and CDR2 YSLEER. CDR3 bases: TGCGCCAGCAGCCCCGCCGGGGAAAAACTGTTTTTT. Its protein product is CASSPAGEKLFF.

This clonotype was counted between two and nine times. The gene calls are TRBV6-1 and TRBJ2-7; D might be TRBD1 (6 bases). Germline CDR1 reads MNHNS; CDR2 reads SASEGT. The CDR3 loop spans 13 amino acids. V lost 5 bases, J lost 1 base, and 9 bases lay in between. CDR3 coding DNA: TGTGCCAGCAGTAAACAGGGATCCTACGAGCAGTACTTC. Protein sequence: CASSKQGSYEQYF.